This T cell receptor beta chain derives from a study of blood T cell repertoires in COVID-19. Background on the study: Material from acute and convalescent COVID-19 was sourced from the United States, Italy and Spain. PBMCs, B-cell-depleted T cells, or T cells were the source of the cDNA or gDNA that made up the material.

How the authors handled the data: Reference gene primer amplification in the assay estimated nucleated cell counts. Here immunoSEQ multiplex PCR was the method, and the copy in TCRdb shows in-frame clones only, minus some. Clone size and V and J calls were adopted from that table, with D and trimming inferred from the DNA. The sample contains some 400,000 clones, around 87% of which appear only once. Patients in Seattle were enrolled during active infection, then followed longitudinally. Material: peripheral blood. This sequence was found in a woman aged 25 to 39 with COVID-19, enrolled during active disease.

CDR3 bases: TGCGCCAGCAGCTTGCTCAGCGGACCCTACAATGAGCAGTTCTTC. Translating gives CASSLLSGPYNEQFF. The rearrangement uses TRBV5-1 and TRBJ2-1; D might be TRBD2 (5 bases). The V and J ends lost 1 base and 2 bases respectively, with 10 bases between them. The germline V gene has CDR1 SGHRS and CDR2 YFSETQ. The length of the CDR3 is 15 residues.